This TCR beta chain was observed in a study of cytomegalovirus exposure and HLA in healthy donors (dated by TCRdb to 2017 to 2019). Regarding the study in general: An earlier analysis of more than 550 of the donors reported 276 Gb of sequence data and about 120 million unique TCR beta sequences obtained from some 200 million T cells. Around 300 gigabases of sequencing data and approximately 85 million unique TCR sequences were included in an early release covering 550 to 650 HLA-typed donors. Of the 398 genotyped donors, roughly 80% fell in the genetic ancestry cluster associated with self-reported Caucasian donors. The study aimed to test whether cataloging public T cell receptors could reveal signatures of past pathogen exposure. The T cell repertoires of 666 subjects were profiled by immunosequencing and related to cytomegalovirus serostatus. Along with the roughly 610-subject first cohort, a separate validation cohort of over a hundred different subjects was used. The study combined high-throughput TCR immunosequencing, statistical association of individual TCRs with disease status, and machine learning to predict cytomegalovirus infection status. A later analysis re-examined previously published TCR beta repertoires from about 700 donors and added high-resolution HLA genotyping to investigate patterns of TCR occurrence. In the later analysis, no new phenotypic data were used to find candidate immune exposures; instead, reliance was placed on TCR beta sequences and their occurrence across donors. An earlier analysis of around 580 of the donors used high-throughput TCR beta sequencing to judge whether each TCR beta V gene segment behaved as functional or pseudogenic. Donor age, sex, ethnicity and CMV serostatus were compiled together with the repertoire data. In a later genetic analysis, genome-wide SNP genotypes for about three fifths of the roughly 670 donors were used, and that subset was treated as a discovery cohort. Every repertoire in the discovery cohort had been generated on one and the same sequencing platform. HLA typing covered class I and class II loci at four-digit resolution. The number of typed donors differed by locus: about 620-640 for A, B, C, DRB1 and DQB1; 500 to 550 for DQA1; roughly 600 for DPA1; and some 430 for DPB1. Roughly five DR-DQ haplotypes were handled as single units for association and clustering, since linkage in the cohort was strong. Across about 380 genotyped donors of the cohort, an average of roughly 250,000 unique TCR beta nucleotide sequences per donor were sequenced, and roughly 20% of those sequences were non-productive.

What the authors observed across the whole study: According to the authors, the approach could potentially be generalized to other disease states and immunological phenotypes. The only immune exposure information available for the cohort was CMV serostatus. In vitro tests confirmed that a few of the cytomegalovirus-associated TCR beta chains recognize cytomegalovirus antigens. Most CMV-associated TCR beta chains appeared to be HLA-restricted in a later analysis, and the HLA associations seemed to be driven largely by CMV exposure. Only TCR beta chains were sequenced in this cohort, and the absence of alpha or paired-chain data limited detectable features. Across donors, most TCR sequences were observed very rarely, whereas some public TCRs were present in many individuals. Cytomegalovirus status was reported to be diagnosed by the classifier with high specificity and sensitivity in both the original and validation cohorts. A later analysis associated about 17,000 TCR beta sequences with specific HLA alleles at a false discovery rate of 0.05. A further reported finding was that TCR beta sequences accurately predicted the HLA-A and HLA-B alleles for most subjects in the first cohort. Sequencing depth was assumed to be roughly uniform across donors in the presence/absence analyses, though that assumption may not hold. A cluster of highly shared sequence variants was judged likely to be a technical artifact of the sequencing pipeline. In a later analysis, HLA-associated TCR beta chains showed more clonal expansion and lower generation probabilities than non-associated chains that were equally common. Several of the top co-occurrence clusters appeared to be linked to parvovirus B19, influenza, CMV and Epstein-Barr virus, according to a later analysis. In an earlier analysis of roughly 500 of the donors, most TCR beta V segments appeared in productive rearrangements about 87% or about 30% of the time, broadly matching IMGT annotations. When HLA alleles, especially DR and DQ, strongly co-occurred, TCR associations were difficult to assign to individual alleles. The 87-base-pair reads could not distinguish some IMGT-functional V segments, including TRBV6-2 and TRBV6-3, so those segments were excluded. HLA typing was unavailable for some donors at each locus, so association tests used only the typed subset. A later genetic analysis associated a missense DCLRE1C variant with V-gene and J-gene trimming of TCR beta chains, and an independent cohort replicated the association. Compared with the approximately 600-donor mean, donors in an Asian-associated ancestry cluster had fewer N-insertions in productive TCRs, according to a later genetic analysis. Because counts were too low, about 15 rarely observed V segments, including chromosome 9 orphons, were left out of the earlier analysis of 587 of the donors. Linkage disequilibrium might explain the correlated functional status among segregating V segments, but an unknown experimental factor could not be ruled out. In a later analysis, the rate of TCR association differed among HLA loci, with DRB1 alleles having the most associated TCRs and HLA-C alleles having the fewest. In the study, 150 to 200 TCR beta chains were listed as associated with cytomegalovirus.

As regards this clone: The antigen this receptor binds is unknown. No base quality information exists; no much larger clone differs at one position.

The cohort was made up of about 610 healthy bone marrow donors. Cohort members were all nominally healthy when sampled, although unrecorded immune exposures were likely present. The donor tested CMV seropositive and was one of the 289 seropositive cohort members. Every donor gave a peripheral blood sample, and the peripheral blood mononuclear cells from that sample were used for TCR beta sequencing. Genomic DNA extraction from the blood cell samples was performed with the Qiagen DNeasy Blood Extraction Kit. The library was built by means of the immunoSEQ multiplex PCR assay. For the multiplex PCR, a mixture combining 60 forward primers for TCR Vbeta segments and 13 reverse primers for TCR Jbeta segments was used. A multiplex PCR assay on genomic DNA amplified the CDR3 region of rearranged TCR beta genes. On the Illumina HiSeq System, the amplified TCR beta libraries were sequenced as 87-base-pair reads. The original pipeline was this. A later analysis tallied 75 million to 95 million unique TCR beta chains across the roughly 610 repertoires, and about 12 million of those chains were shared by two or more donors. To remove PCR and sequencing errors, raw reads were error-corrected and collapsed into unique sequences using a nearest-neighbor algorithm that merged closely related sequences. To assign V, D and J gene segments, CDR3 sequences were aligned to IMGT reference sequences. For a sequence to be retained, a match of at least six nucleotides to both a V gene segment and a J gene segment was required. Rearrangements were classified as productive when the CDR3 lacked stop codons and remained in frame with V and J, and all other rearrangements were classified as non-productive. CDR3 was defined according to IMGT convention as the region running from the second conserved V-encoded cysteine to the conserved J-encoded phenylalanine. The earlier analysis of 587 of the donors excluded any sequence lacking an unambiguous match to a single V gene segment. In an earlier analysis of approximately 590 of the donors, V segments were called functional above 56.7% productive rearrangements and were called segregating when the between-donor standard deviation exceeded 5%. To diagnose cytomegalovirus status from the catalog of TCR beta chain sequences, a statistical classification framework was built. V and J gene assignment, in a later analysis, came from comparing TCR nucleotide sequences with IMGT/GENE-DB human TR gene sequences. A later analysis assigned CDR3 sequences and most-parsimonious VDJ recombination scenarios with the TCRdist pipeline. A later analysis defined each TCR beta chain by its CDR3 amino acid sequence plus V-gene family, and excluded reads lacking a unique V-gene family. As a way to deal with suspected cross-contamination and a sequencing artifact, a later analysis dropped approximately 570 nucleotide sequences that were highly shared and had low generation probability. For each public chain, a later analysis derived a clonal expansion index from normalized ranks of inferred template counts within each repertoire. A later analysis computed generation probabilities with a VDJ recombination model fitted to out-of-frame rearrangements, and checked the results against IGoR. A later analysis scored TCR-TCR, TCR-HLA and TCR-CMV co-occurrence with hypergeometric tests, applying a repertoire-size bias correction to TCR pairs. To estimate false discovery rates, a later analysis permuted the HLA or CMV assignments 20 times. In a later analysis, co-occurring TCRs were grouped with DBSCAN, and TCRdist sequence similarity was added when clustering was performed within HLA-allele-positive subsets. Co-occurrence clustering excluded repertoires with fewer than 30,000 or more than 120,000 public chains, plus five with anomalous nucleotide sharing. TCRdb's version of the immuneACCESS table is confined to in-frame rearrangements and falls short of the full clone set. An unresolved V gene accounts for under half of the shortfall where checked; the remainder is of unknown origin. V, J and clone size are taken as reported in that table, and D and trimming were inferred from the DNA itself. The sample contains about 100,000 clones, around three quarters of them found a single time. The top ten clonotypes cover about 2.6% of the sample.

The CDR3 sequence holds 15 residues, the cysteine and phenylalanine included. Of all the DNA, just the CDR3 is kept, 45 bases in frame from base 1. V is reduced by 1 base and J by 7 bases, leaving a spacing of 14 bases between them. The germline V gene (reference sequence) sets CDR1 to LNHDA and CDR2 to SQIVND. Input material: PBMCs. This sequence originates from a man aged 50 or older in good health and CMV-seropositive. Here the chain combines TRBV19 and TRBJ1-5; the D region possibly corresponds to TRBD1 (6 bases align). The nucleotide sequence reads as follows: TGTGCCAGTAGTATAGTCGGGGGGCCGGGACAGCCCCAGCATTTT. This is translated as CASSIVGGPGQPQHF. Beyond the CDR3, the reference TRBV19 and TRBJ1-5 genes provide the residues; the full variable domain reads: DGGITQSPKYLFRKEGQNVTLSCEQNLNHDAMYWYRQDPGQGLRLIYYSQIVNDFQKGDIAEGYSVSREKKESFPLTVTSAQKNPTAFYLCASSIVGGPGQPQHFGDGTRLSIL.